This record concerns one T cell receptor beta chain sequence. Its antigen is as yet unknown. The data belong to a study of siplizumab effects on memory and regulatory T cells. V was clipped by 1 base and J by 6 bases; unmatched bases: 10. This CDR3 has 15 amino acids. Germline lookup yields CDR1 SGHKS and CDR2 YYEKEE (reference sequence). TCRdb's copy holds only in-frame clones and misses some; the assay was immunoSEQ multiplex PCR. The table includes some 100,000 clones, around 95% detected once. General study findings and limits: The Treg-derived share of mappable alloreactive CD4+ clones averaged approximately 71% with siplizumab and 26.9% in controls. A minor fraction of alloreactive clones, and no more, mapped to unstimulated subsets. Significantly reduced by siplizumab was the cumulative frequency of alloreactive sequences, namely those traceable to unstimulated CD4+ memory cells.

The rearrangement joins TRBV5-5 to TRBJ2-7; 7 nucleotides align to TRBD1. The sequence derives from a human donor in good health. Source material: non-Treg CD4+ T cells sorted from blood. The CDR3 DNA sequence: TGTGCCAGCAGCTTGTGGGTGACAGGGCTCGGCGAGCAGTACTTC. It translates to CASSLWVTGLGEQYF.